This entry is about one T cell receptor beta chain. Some clones are missing from TCRdb's copy, which holds only in-frame ones; the method was immunoSEQ multiplex PCR. This table holds some 100,000 clones, 87% found once. The CDR3 loop spans 15 amino acids. The germline V gene encodes CDR1 SEHNR and CDR2 FQNEAQ (reference sequence). The ends were cut back, 2 bases at V and 0 bases at J, with 11 bases in the middle. The record originates from a study of T cell responses to AZD1222 COVID-19 vaccine. The specimen was peripheral blood, collected 28 days after the second AZD1222 dose. The sequence came from an adult who received the AZD1222 COVID-19 vaccine. J is TRBJ2-7 and V is TRBV7-9; unclear D gene. The CDR3 region is CASSLSQEFSYEQYF. In DNA form, the CDR3 reads TGTGCCAGCAGCTTAAGCCAGGAGTTCTCCTACGAGCAGTACTTC.